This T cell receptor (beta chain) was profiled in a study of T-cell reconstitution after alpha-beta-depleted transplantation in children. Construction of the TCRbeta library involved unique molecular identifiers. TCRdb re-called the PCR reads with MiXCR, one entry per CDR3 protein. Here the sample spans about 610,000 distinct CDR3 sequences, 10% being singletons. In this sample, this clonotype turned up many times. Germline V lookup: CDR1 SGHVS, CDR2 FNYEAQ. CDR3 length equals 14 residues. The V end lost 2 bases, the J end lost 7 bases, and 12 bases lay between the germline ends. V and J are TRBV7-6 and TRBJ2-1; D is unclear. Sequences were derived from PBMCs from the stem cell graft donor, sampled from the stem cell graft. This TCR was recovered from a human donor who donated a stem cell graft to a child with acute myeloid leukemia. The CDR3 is CASSLSPGRNEQFF. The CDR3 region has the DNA TGTGCCAGCAGCTTATCCCCTGGACGAAATGAGCAGTTCTTC.